This T cell receptor (beta chain) comes out of a study of blood T cell repertoires in COVID-19. Study-level information: PBMCs, B-cell-depleted T cells, or T cells provided the cDNA or gDNA that made up the material.

TCRdb's table, derived via immunoSEQ multiplex PCR, lists solely in-frame clones and lacks some. The table lists almost 250,000 clones, around nine tenths of them singletons. This clone showed up just a few times. V was pared by 6 bases and J by 7 bases, with 5 bases of the junction left unmatched. This CDR3 contains 13 residues. Germline-derived CDR1 and CDR2 are MDHEN and SYDVKM. Input material: peripheral blood. The V gene is TRBV28, the J gene TRBJ1-4, with 7 bases fitting TRBD1. The sequence was obtained from a woman aged 60-75 years who had recovered from COVID-19. The DNA of the CDR3 is TGTGCCAGCAGGCCGACAGGGACTGAAAAACTGTTTTTT. Translated, it gives CASRPTGTEKLFF.